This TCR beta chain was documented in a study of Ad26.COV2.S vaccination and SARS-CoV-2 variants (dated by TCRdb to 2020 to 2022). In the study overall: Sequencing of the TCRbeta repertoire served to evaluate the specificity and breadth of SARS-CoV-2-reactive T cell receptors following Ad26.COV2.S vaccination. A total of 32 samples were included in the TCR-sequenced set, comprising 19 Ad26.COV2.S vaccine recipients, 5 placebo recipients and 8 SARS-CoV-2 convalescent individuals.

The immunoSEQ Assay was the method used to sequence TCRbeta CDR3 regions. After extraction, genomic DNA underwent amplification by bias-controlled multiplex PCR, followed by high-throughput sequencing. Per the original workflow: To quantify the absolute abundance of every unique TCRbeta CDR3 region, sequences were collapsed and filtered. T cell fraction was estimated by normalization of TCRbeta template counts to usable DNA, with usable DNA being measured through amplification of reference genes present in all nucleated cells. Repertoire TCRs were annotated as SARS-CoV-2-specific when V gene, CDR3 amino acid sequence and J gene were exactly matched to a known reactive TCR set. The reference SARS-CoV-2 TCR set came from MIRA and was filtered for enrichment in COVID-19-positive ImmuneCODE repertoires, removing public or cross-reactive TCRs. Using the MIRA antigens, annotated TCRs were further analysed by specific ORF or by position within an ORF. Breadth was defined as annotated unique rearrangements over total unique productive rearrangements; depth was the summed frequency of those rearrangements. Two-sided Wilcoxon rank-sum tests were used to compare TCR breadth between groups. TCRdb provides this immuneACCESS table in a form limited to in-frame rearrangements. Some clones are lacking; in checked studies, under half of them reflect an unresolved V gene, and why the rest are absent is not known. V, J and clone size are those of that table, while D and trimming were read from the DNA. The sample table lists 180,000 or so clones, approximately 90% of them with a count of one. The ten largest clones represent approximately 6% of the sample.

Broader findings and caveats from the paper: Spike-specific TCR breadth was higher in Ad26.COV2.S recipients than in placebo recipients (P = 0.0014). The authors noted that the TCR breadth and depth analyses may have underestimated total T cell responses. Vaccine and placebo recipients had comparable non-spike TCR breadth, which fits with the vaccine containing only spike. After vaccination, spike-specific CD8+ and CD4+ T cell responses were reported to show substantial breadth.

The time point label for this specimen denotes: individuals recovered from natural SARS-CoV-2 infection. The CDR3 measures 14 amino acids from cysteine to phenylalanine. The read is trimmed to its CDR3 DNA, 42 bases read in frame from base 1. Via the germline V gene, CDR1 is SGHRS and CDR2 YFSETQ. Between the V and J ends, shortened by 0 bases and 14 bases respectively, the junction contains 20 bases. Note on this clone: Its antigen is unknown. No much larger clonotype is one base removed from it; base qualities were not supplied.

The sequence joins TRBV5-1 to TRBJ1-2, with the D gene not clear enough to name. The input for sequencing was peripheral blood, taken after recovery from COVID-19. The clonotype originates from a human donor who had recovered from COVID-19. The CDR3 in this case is CASSLDGGRRTGTF. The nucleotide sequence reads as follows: TGCGCCAGCAGCTTGGACGGTGGACGTAGAACGGGGACCTTC. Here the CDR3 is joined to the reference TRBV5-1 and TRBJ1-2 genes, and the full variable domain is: KAGVTQTPRYLIKTRGQQVTLSCSPISGHRSVSWYQQTPGQGLQFLFEYFSETQRNKGNFPGRFSGRQFSNSRSEMNVSTLELGDSALYLCASSLDGGRRTGTFGSGTRLTVV.